This entry lists 30 T cell receptor beta chains sequenced from one sample in a study of CD8+ T cells in alopecia areata. This sample's treatment: oral pan-JAK inhibitor, 5-10 mg twice daily. As the sequencing template, cDNA was produced by extracting RNA and reverse transcribing it. Assay used: immunoSEQ multiplex PCR; TCRdb lists only in-frame clones, some missing. The sample yields 150,000 to 200,000 clones, roughly 46% seen once. Here the sequenced sample was CD8+ T cells sorted from blood, taken around week 53, from a patient treated with tofacitinib. The origin of the receptors is a human donor with alopecia areata.

Only a few counts were recorded for this clone. CDR3 nucleotides: TGTGCCACCAGCAGAGTGGAGCGGGAGGTTGAAGCTTTCTTT. This sequence encodes CATSRVEREVEAFF. This chain connects TRBV15 to TRBJ1-1; the D is unclear. Germline assignment: CDR1 LNHNV and CDR2 YYDKDF (reference sequence). The CDR3 totals 14 residues. Trimming took off 1 base at V and 7 bases at J, with 13 bases between the two ends.

The table lists this clone with a few counts. The chain carries TRBV7-9 and TRBJ2-5; D possibly uses TRBD1 or TRBD2 (5 bases each). The CDR3 has 15 amino acids. Looked up from germline, CDR1 is SEHNR and CDR2 is FQNEAQ (reference sequence). Trimming took 5 bases from V and 5 from J, leaving 18 bases between them. This chain's CDR3 is CASSVPKGEGETQYF. The CDR3 bases are TGTGCCAGCAGCGTCCCGAAGGGTGAGGGGGAGACCCAGTACTTC.

CDR3 loop: CASSVDPGGGPQQETQYF. DNA of the CDR3: TGTGCCAGCAGCGTAGACCCCGGAGGCGGGCCTCAACAAGAGACCCAGTACTTC. J is TRBJ2-5 and V is TRBV9; maybe TRBD2 (5 bases). Between the trimmed V and J ends, which lost 0 bases and 2 bases, there was a span of 20 bases. CDR1 and CDR2 from the germline V gene are SGDLS and YYNGEE. The CDR3 is made up of 18 amino acids.

J is TRBJ2-5 and V is TRBV4-3; 9 positions agree with TRBD1. The better agreement between TRBJ2-7 and the DNA end casts doubt on the J call. The CDR3 length is 16 residues. Germline CDR1 reads LGHNA; CDR2 reads YSLEER. The CDR3 loop reads CASSRTFGDRVFEQYF. CDR3 bases: TGCGCCAGCAGCCGCACCTTTGGGGACAGGGTTTTCGAGCAGTACTTC.

This clone has more than one count but fewer than ten. This chain joins TRBV4-3 and TRBJ2-3, with D possibly called TRBD1 or TRBD2 (6 bases each). The CDR3 contains 16 residues. Trimming cost V 4 bases and J 0 bases, with 14 bases left between them. Germline CDR1 LGHNA, CDR2 YSLEER. In DNA form, the CDR3 reads TGCGCCAGCAGCCCAAGACGAGGGGGGAGCACAGATACGCAGTATTTT. This translates into CASSPRRGGSTDTQYF.

This clone turned up a few times. V and J are TRBV6-5 and TRBJ1-1; D gene unclear. The CDR3 length is 13 residues. V dropped 7 bases and J dropped 1 base, with 10 bases sitting between them. Germline V gives CDR1 MNHEY, CDR2 SVGAGI. The CDR3 bases are TGTGCCAGCAAGGAGATCGGGAACACTGAAGCTTTCTTT. Translating it yields CASKEIGNTEAFF.

CDR3 residues: CASSVEEGTGGRETQYF. CDR3 bases: TGTGCCAGCAGCGTCGAAGAAGGGACAGGTGGGCGAGAGACCCAGTACTTC. This chain connects TRBV9 to TRBJ2-5, with 8 bases that match TRBD1. V trimming: 2 bases; J trimming: 4 bases; junction bases outside the gene matches: 13. Germline V gives CDR1 SGDLS, CDR2 YYNGEE. This CDR3 contains 17 residues.

This clone was counted a few times. The chain combines TRBV10-3 with TRBJ2-4, with 9 bases matching TRBD1. Germline V lookup: CDR1 ENHRY, CDR2 SYGVKD. V was pared by 3 bases and J by 1 base, with 16 bases of the junction left unmatched. This CDR3 has 20 residues. Written as DNA, the CDR3 is TGTGCCATCAGTGACGAGGGGACAGGGAAAGACACTACGGCCAAAAACATTCAGTACTTC. Translating it yields CAISDEGTGKDTTAKNIQYF.

V gene TRBV15 combines with J gene TRBJ2-7, with no clear D. Trimming cost V 0 bases and J 4 bases, with 16 bases left between them. Germline lookup yields CDR1 LNHNV and CDR2 YYDKDF (reference sequence). This CDR3 contains 16 residues. The CDR3 here is CATSRDLARTLYEQYF. The CDR3 coding sequence is TGTGCCACCAGCAGAGATTTGGCCAGGACGTTGTACGAGCAGTACTTC.

This clone was counted a few times. J is TRBJ1-5 and V is TRBV6-5, with 8 bases aligning to TRBD1. The J segment lost 5 bases and the V segment lost 6 bases, leaving 9 bases of the junction unmatched. Germline V lookup: CDR1 MNHEY, CDR2 SVGAGI. This CDR3 is built from 15 residues. CDR3 DNA: TGTGCCAGCAGCTTCGGACAGGGAGAGGATCAGCCCCAGCATTTT. Amino acid sequence: CASSFGQGEDQPQHF.

This clone was seen a handful of times. V gene TRBV7-2 combines with J gene TRBJ2-5; D is perhaps TRBD1 or TRBD2 (6 bases each). The V gene lost 4 bases and the J gene lost 4 bases, with 13 bases spanning the gap. The CDR3 sequence is 14 residues long. Germline V gene lookup returns CDR1 SGHTA and CDR2 FQGNSA. The CDR3 spells CASSSGGGGETQYF. CDR3 nucleotides: TGTGCCAGCAGCTCCGGAGGGGGTGGAGAGACCCAGTACTTC.

This clone has more than one count but fewer than ten. The chain joins TRBV7-9 to TRBJ2-3, with 8 positions matching TRBD1. V lost 5 bases to trimming and J lost 1 base; unmatched junction nucleotides: 5. CDR1 is SEHNR, CDR2 FQNEAQ, per germline (reference sequence). The CDR3 is made up of 15 amino acids. CDR3 nucleotide sequence: TGTGCCAGCAGCCGAGGACAGGGTGGCACAGATACGCAGTATTTT. Its protein is CASSRGQGGTDTQYF.

The chain is built from TRBV11-3 and TRBJ1-1; D may be TRBD1 (5 bases). V was pared by 4 bases and J by 7 bases, with 10 bases between. Germline lookup yields CDR1 SGHNT and CDR2 YENEEA. The CDR3 totals 12 residues. The CDR3 nucleotides read TGTGCCAGCAGCTCGGCCGGACATGAAGCTTTCTTT. It encodes CASSSAGHEAFF.

The chain recombines TRBV7-2 with TRBJ1-1, with D hard to call. Germline CDR1 SGHTA, CDR2 FQGNSA. CDR3 size: 15 residues. The germline V and J ends were trimmed by 6 bases and 2 bases, with 16 bases remaining between them. The CDR3 coding sequence is TGTGCCAGCAGTCACACCCGATGGGGAAACACTGAAGCTTTCTTT. It translates to CASSHTRWGNTEAFF.

This clone was seen a handful of times. The chain links TRBV30 to TRBJ1-2, with D possibly TRBD1 on 5 matching bases. Germline loops: CDR1 GTSNPN, CDR2 SVGIG (reference sequence). Deletions cut 0 bases from V and 8 bases from J, with 16 bases between. This CDR3 has 14 amino acids. CDR3 protein: CAWSVMMGRDGYTF. The CDR3 DNA sequence: TGTGCCTGGAGTGTGATGATGGGCAGGGACGGCTACACCTTC.

This clone is a singleton in its sample. This chain links TRBV10-2 with TRBJ1-6, with D perhaps matching TRBD1 (5 bases). CDR3 length: 17 residues. Germline V lookup: CDR1 WSHSY, CDR2 SAAADI. V lost 2 bases to trimming and J lost 9 bases, with 20 bases between them. The CDR3 loop is CASSEAGPDTRASPLHF. CDR3 in DNA: TGCGCCAGCAGTGAGGCAGGGCCCGACACGAGAGCTTCACCCCTCCACTTT.

This clone was observed a handful of times. The rearrangement joins TRBV5-4 to TRBJ1-1; D remains ambiguous. The V gene's germline CDR1 is SGHNT and CDR2 YYREEE (reference sequence). V was shortened by 0 bases and J by 4 bases, with 4 bases between the two germline ends. The CDR3 spans 12 residues. The CDR3 sequence is CASSLEGTEAFF. For the CDR3, the DNA is TGTGCCAGCAGCTTGGAGGGCACTGAAGCTTTCTTT.

V and J are TRBV7-9 and TRBJ2-1; D not resolved. The CDR3 consists of 12 residues. The V gene lost 0 bases and the J gene lost 7 bases, with 4 bases spanning the gap. The germline gives CDR1 SEHNR, CDR2 FQNEAQ (reference sequence). The CDR3, as DNA: TGTGCCAGCAGCTTAGCGGCGAATGAGCAGTTCTTC. Protein product: CASSLAANEQFF.

This clone showed up just a few times. V is TRBV6-5 and J is TRBJ1-2; no clear D. This CDR3 has 15 amino acids. Germline V gene data show CDR1 as MNHEY and CDR2 as SVGAGI. Trimming left V 6 bases short and J 4 bases short, with 18 bases between. The CDR3 region has the DNA TGTGCCAGCAGACCGACCAAGGTCCCGTTCTATGGCTACACCTTC. Protein sequence: CASRPTKVPFYGYTF.

On this clone: A junction end diverges from the germline sequence, so it may reflect a read error. The gene calls are TRBV6-5 and TRBJ2-7, with D hard to call. Germline V gene data show CDR1 as MNHEY and CDR2 as SVGAGI. The CDR3 has 14 residues. The DNA of the CDR3 is TGTGCCAGCAGTCCCACCCACTCCTCCGACGAGCAGTACTTC. Its translation: CASSPTHSSDEQYF.

The chain couples TRBV6-5 to TRBJ1-1; TRBD1 matches 8 bases. Germline assignment: CDR1 MNHEY and CDR2 SVGAGI. This CDR3 spans 15 amino acids. Trimming at V came to 2 bases and at J to 3 bases, leaving 5 bases not matched to a gene. The CDR3 loop is CASSYPGGADTEAFF. The CDR3 DNA reads TGTGCCAGCAGTTACCCAGGGGGCGCCGACACTGAAGCTTTCTTT.

V is TRBV5-6 and J is TRBJ2-3; 9 bases fit TRBD2. The V and J ends lost 0 bases and 2 bases, in that order; junction bases with no gene match: 7. The length of the CDR3 is 17 residues. Germline V CDR1 and CDR2: SGHDT, YYEEEE. The CDR3 region is CASSLALAGDLTDTQYF. The CDR3 DNA reads TGTGCCAGCAGCTTGGCATTAGCGGGGGACCTCACAGATACGCAGTATTTT.

The chain employs TRBV12-5 and TRBJ1-5; D unresolved. Germline loops: CDR1 LGHNT, CDR2 FRNRAP. The CDR3 loop spans 11 amino acids. Trimming pared 0 bases from V and 7 bases from J, leaving 1 base between. CDR3 nucleotide sequence: TGTGCTAGTGGTTTGGTCCAGCCCCAGCATTTT. This encodes CASGLVQPQHF. Full variable domain (outside the CDR3, taken from reference TRBV12-5 and TRBJ1-5): DARVTQTPRHKVTEMGQEVTMRCQPILGHNTVFWYRQTMMQGLELLAYFRNRAPLDDSGMPKDRFSAEMPDATLATLKIQPSEPRDSAVYFCASGLVQPQHFGDGTRLSIL.

The rearrangement uses TRBV25-1 and TRBJ1-5; TRBD1 aligns across 9 bases. The germline gives CDR1 MGHDK, CDR2 SYGVNS. CDR3 length equals 16 residues. Losses at the gene ends were 1 base for V and 4 bases for J; bases not matched to a gene: 5. The CDR3, as DNA: TGTGCCAGCAGTGAATCCACAGGGACAGGGAATCAGCCCCAGCATTTT. This translates into CASSESTGTGNQPQHF.

The chain joins TRBV6-1 to TRBJ2-7; D is unclear. The germline V gene has CDR1 MNHNS and CDR2 SASEGT. With 1 base removed from V and 3 bases from J, the gap between germline ends came to 4 bases. CDR3 length: 12 amino acids. The DNA of the CDR3 is TGTGCCAGCAGTGAAGGCGGCTACGAGCAGTACTTC. It yields the protein CASSEGGYEQYF.

J is TRBJ2-2 and V is TRBV5-6; either TRBD1 or TRBD2 may supply D (6 bases each). Trimming stripped 0 bases from V and 3 bases from J, with 15 bases between. The V gene's germline CDR1 is SGHDT and CDR2 YYEEEE. The CDR3 spans 17 residues. The CDR3 sequence is CASSLALWGADTGELFF. CDR3 DNA: TGTGCCAGCAGCTTGGCCCTTTGGGGGGCGGACACCGGGGAGCTGTTTTTT. The full variable domain, completed using reference TRBV5-6 and TRBJ2-2, is DAGVTQSPTHLIKTRGQQVTLRCSPKSGHDTVSWYQQALGQGPQFIFQYYEEEERQRGNFPDRFSGHQFPNYSSELNVNALLLGDSALYLCASSLALWGADTGELFFGEGSRLTVL.

CDR3 loop: CASSQYGGLETQYF. The CDR3, as DNA: TGTGCCAGCAGCCAATATGGGGGTTTGGAGACCCAGTACTTC. The chain carries TRBV4-2 and TRBJ2-5; D tentatively fits TRBD1 or TRBD2 (5 bases each). The CDR3 is made up of 14 amino acids. Trimming pared 2 bases from V and 5 bases from J, leaving 12 bases between. The germline V gene encodes CDR1 LGHNA and CDR2 YNFKEQ.

This clone showed up just once. The chain uses TRBV25-1 and TRBJ1-4; D might be TRBD1 (5 bases). The CDR3 is 15 residues long. The V gene lost 3 bases and the J gene lost 8 bases, with 16 bases spanning the gap. Germline CDR1 and CDR2: MGHDK and SYGVNS. The CDR3 protein is CASSDPGREEEKLFF. The CDR3 DNA reads TGTGCCAGCAGTGACCCGGGCAGGGAGGAGGAAAAACTGTTTTTT.

The gene calls are TRBV9 and TRBJ2-2, with unresolved D. This CDR3 spans 13 amino acids. Germline V gene sequence: CDR1 SGDLS, CDR2 YYNGEE. Trimming stripped 0 bases from V and 11 bases from J, with 11 bases between. The CDR3 region is CASSVGNPLELFF. CDR3 DNA sequence: TGTGCCAGCAGCGTAGGAAATCCGCTTGAGCTGTTTTTT.

This clone has more than one count but fewer than ten. V and J are TRBV6-5 and TRBJ1-3, with D unclear. Germline V CDR1 and CDR2: MNHEY, SVGAGI. Trimming removed 2 bases from V and 3 bases from J, with 8 bases in between. CDR3 length: 14 residues. This chain's CDR3 is CASSYGEGGNTIYF. The CDR3 DNA is TGTGCCAGCAGTTACGGAGAGGGTGGAAACACCATATATTTT.